This TCR beta chain is from a study of T cell responses to AZD1222 COVID-19 vaccine. Background on the study: Pooling covered second doses at about 4 or about 12 weeks. Study observations and caveats: Only after the peak T cell response were repertoires sampled. Spike was spanned by vaccine-associated CD4 TCRs, which were dominant at 160-218 and 743-854.

The CDR3 has 16 residues. Trimming pared 4 bases from V and 2 bases from J, leaving 15 bases between. From germline, CDR1 is KGHSH and CDR2 LQKENI. The repertoire was sequenced with immunoSEQ multiplex PCR; TCRdb's copy has only in-frame clones and lacks some. The sample has 85,000 to 100,000 clones, about 86% seen once. There are a few counts of this clone. Its antigen is not known. The rearrangement joins TRBV18 to TRBJ1-5; unclear D gene. Sequencing was performed on peripheral blood, taken on day 0 of AZD1222 vaccination. The sequence was collected from an adult in good health. This CDR3 reads CASSLRTGPGNQPQHF. CDR3 in DNA: TGTGCCAGCTCACTCAGGACCGGACCGGGCAATCAGCCCCAGCATTTT.